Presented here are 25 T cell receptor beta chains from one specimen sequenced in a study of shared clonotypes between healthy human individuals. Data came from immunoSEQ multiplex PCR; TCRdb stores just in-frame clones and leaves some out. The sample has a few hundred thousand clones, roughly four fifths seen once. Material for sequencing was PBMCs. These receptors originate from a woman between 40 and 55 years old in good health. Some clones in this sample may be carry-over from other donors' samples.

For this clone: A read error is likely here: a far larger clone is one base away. CDR3 nucleotide sequence: TGTGCCAGCAGCCTAGCCTACGAGCAGTACTTC. This encodes CASSLAYEQYF. The V gene is TRBV5-5, the J gene TRBJ2-7; D not resolved. The V gene's germline CDR1 is SGHKS and CDR2 YYEKEE (reference sequence). The CDR3 runs 11 residues. V lost 4 bases and J lost 2, with 4 bases in between.

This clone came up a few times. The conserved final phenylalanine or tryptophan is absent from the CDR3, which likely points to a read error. The CDR3 loop reads CASSLTGGQPQHS. The CDR3 DNA reads as TGTGCCAGCAGCTTAACGGGGGGACAGCCCCAGCATTCT. The rearrangement links TRBV7-3 to TRBJ1-5; D may be TRBD1 (5 bases). The germline V gene has CDR1 SGHTA and CDR2 FQGTGA. This CDR3 spans 13 amino acids. V was pared by 0 bases and J by 7 bases, with 7 bases between.

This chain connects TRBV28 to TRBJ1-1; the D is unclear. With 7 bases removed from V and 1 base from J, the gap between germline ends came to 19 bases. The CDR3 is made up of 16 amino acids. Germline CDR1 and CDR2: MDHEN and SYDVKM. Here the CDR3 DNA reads TGTGCCAGCATCCTTTTCGGTGGACGCTGGAACACTGAAGCTTTCTTT. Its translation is CASILFGGRWNTEAFF.

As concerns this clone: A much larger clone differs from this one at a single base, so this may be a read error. The CDR3 DNA follows: TGTGCCAGCCTCCGACTAGCGGAACGAAAAGGGACCCAGTACTTC. This encodes CASLRLAERKGTQYF. This chain connects TRBV2 to TRBJ2-5, with 9 bases fitting TRBD2. The CDR3 spans 15 residues. Unmatched junction bases numbered 14, after V lost 8 bases and J lost 7 bases. CDR1 and CDR2 (germline): SNHLY, FYNNEI.

The CDR3 is CASSITGFRNYEQYF. The CDR3 nucleotides read TGTGCCAGTAGTATAACAGGTTTTAGGAACTACGAGCAGTACTTC. The gene calls are TRBV19 and TRBJ2-7; weak D call: TRBD1 (5 bases). There are 15 residues in the CDR3. V gave up 2 bases and J gave up 3 bases, with 14 bases separating them. Per the germline V gene, CDR1 is LNHDA and CDR2 is SQIVND (reference sequence).

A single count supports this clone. CDR3 bases: TGTGCCAGCAGTCTACTAGCGGGTGTCTCCTACGAGCAGTACTTC. Its translation: CASSLLAGVSYEQYF. The chain uses TRBV6-6 and TRBJ2-7, with 9 bases lining up with TRBD2. The CDR3 is 15 amino acids. V trimming: 5 bases; J trimming: 0 bases; junction bases outside the gene matches: 5. Looked up from germline, CDR1 is MNHNY and CDR2 is SVGAGI (reference sequence).

CDR3 nucleotide sequence: TGTGCCAGCAGTCCCCGGGACTACAGGAACATTCAGTACTTC. It codes for CASSPRDYRNIQYF. The V and J genes are TRBV28 and TRBJ2-4, with 7 positions matching TRBD2. The V and J ends lost 5 bases and 7 bases, in that order; junction bases with no gene match: 8. Germline lookup yields CDR1 MDHEN and CDR2 SYDVKM. This CDR3 comprises 14 residues.

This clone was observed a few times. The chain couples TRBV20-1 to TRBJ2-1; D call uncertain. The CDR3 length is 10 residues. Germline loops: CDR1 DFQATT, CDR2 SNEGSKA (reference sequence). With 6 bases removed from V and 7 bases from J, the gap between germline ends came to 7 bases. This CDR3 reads CSAQGNEQFF. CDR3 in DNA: TGCAGTGCCCAAGGGAATGAGCAGTTCTTC.

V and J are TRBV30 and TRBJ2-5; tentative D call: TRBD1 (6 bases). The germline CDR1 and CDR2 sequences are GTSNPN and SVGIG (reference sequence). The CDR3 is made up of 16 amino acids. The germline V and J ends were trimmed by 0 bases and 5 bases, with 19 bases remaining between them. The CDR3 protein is CAWSVQGTLWDETQYF. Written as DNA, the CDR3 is TGTGCCTGGAGTGTACAAGGGACACTTTGGGACGAGACCCAGTACTTC.

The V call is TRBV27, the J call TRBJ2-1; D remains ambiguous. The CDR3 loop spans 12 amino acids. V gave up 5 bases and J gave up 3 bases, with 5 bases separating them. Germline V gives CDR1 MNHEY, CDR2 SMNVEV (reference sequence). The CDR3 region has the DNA TGTGCCAGCAGTAAAAACTACAATGAGCAGTTCTTC. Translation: CASSKNYNEQFF.

The CDR3 bases are TGCGCCAGCAGCTCGGCGGGAGGGCCCCACAATGAGCAGTTCTTC. Protein product: CASSSAGGPHNEQFF. The chain couples TRBV5-1 to TRBJ2-1; 9 bases agree with TRBD2. The V and J ends lost 3 bases and 5 bases, in that order; junction bases with no gene match: 6. Germline V gives CDR1 SGHRS, CDR2 YFSETQ. CDR3 length: 15 residues. Full variable domain (missing parts from reference TRBV5-1 and TRBJ2-1): KAGVTQTPRYLIKTRGQQVTLSCSPISGHRSVSWYQQTPGQGLQFLFEYFSETQRNKGNFPGRFSGRQFSNSRSEMNVSTLELGDSALYLCASSSAGGPHNEQFFGPGTRLTVL.

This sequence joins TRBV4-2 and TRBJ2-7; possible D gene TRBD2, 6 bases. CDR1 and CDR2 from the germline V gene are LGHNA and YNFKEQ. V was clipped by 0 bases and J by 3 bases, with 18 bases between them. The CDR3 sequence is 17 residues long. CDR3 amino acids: CASSQDRGGVNRYEQYF. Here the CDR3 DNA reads TGTGCCAGCAGCCAAGATCGTGGAGGGGTAAACCGCTACGAGCAGTACTTC.

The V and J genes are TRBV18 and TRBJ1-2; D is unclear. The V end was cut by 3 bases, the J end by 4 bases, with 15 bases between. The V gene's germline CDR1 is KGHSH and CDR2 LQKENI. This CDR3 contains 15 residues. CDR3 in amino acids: CASSPPVRSGYGYTF. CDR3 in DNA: TGTGCCAGCTCACCCCCGGTGAGGTCGGGCTATGGCTACACCTTC.

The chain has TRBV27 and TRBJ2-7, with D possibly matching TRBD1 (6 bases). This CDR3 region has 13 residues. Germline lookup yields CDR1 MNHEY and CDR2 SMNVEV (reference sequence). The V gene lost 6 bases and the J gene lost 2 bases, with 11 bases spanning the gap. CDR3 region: CASRKQGPYEQYF. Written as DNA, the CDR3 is TGTGCCAGCAGGAAACAGGGTCCCTACGAGCAGTACTTC.

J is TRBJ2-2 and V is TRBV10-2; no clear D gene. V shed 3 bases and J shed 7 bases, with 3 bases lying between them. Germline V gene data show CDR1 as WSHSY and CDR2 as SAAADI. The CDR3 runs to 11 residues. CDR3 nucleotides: TGCGCCAGCAGTGACTACGGGGAGCTGTTTTTT. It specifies CASSDYGELFF.

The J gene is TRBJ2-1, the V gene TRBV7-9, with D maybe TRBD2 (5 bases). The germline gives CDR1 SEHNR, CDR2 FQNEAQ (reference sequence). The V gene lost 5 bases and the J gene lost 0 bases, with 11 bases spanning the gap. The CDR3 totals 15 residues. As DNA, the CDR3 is TGTGCCAGCAGCCCGGGATACCGCTCCTACAATGAGCAGTTCTTC. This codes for CASSPGYRSYNEQFF.

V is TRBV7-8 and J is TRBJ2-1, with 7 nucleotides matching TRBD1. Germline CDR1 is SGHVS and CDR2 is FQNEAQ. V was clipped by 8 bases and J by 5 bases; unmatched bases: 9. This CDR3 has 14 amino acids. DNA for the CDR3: TGTGCCAGCCTCCCCGGGACAGAAAACAATGAGCAGTTCTTC. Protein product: CASLPGTENNEQFF.

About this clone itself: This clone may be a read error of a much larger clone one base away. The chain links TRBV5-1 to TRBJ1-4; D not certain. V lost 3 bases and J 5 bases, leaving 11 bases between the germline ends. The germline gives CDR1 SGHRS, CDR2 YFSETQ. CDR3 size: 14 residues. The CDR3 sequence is CASSSAGQNEKLFF. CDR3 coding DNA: TGCGCCAGCAGCTCGGCGGGCCAGAATGAAAAACTGTTTTTT. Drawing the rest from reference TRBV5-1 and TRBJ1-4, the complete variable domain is KAGVTQTPRYLIKTRGQQVTLSCSPISGHRSVSWYQQTPGQGLQFLFEYFSETQRNKGNFPGRFSGRQFSNSRSEMNVSTLELGDSALYLCASSSAGQNEKLFFGSGTQLSVL.

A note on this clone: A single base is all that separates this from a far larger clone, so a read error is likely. The DNA for the CDR3 is TGTGCCAGCAGCGGGACCGGGGAGCTGTTTTTT. Amino acids: CASSGTGELFF. The chain couples TRBV11-3 to TRBJ2-2; no clear D gene. Germline CDR1 reads SGHNT; CDR2 reads YENEEA. This CDR3 has 11 amino acids. V was cut by 5 bases and J by 5 bases, with 3 bases left in between.

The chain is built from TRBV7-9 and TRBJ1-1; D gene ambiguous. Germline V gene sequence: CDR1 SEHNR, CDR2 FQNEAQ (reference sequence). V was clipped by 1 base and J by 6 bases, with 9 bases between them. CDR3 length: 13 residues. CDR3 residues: CASSLVSGSEAFF. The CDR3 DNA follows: TGTGCCAGCAGCTTAGTTTCGGGGTCTGAAGCTTTCTTT.

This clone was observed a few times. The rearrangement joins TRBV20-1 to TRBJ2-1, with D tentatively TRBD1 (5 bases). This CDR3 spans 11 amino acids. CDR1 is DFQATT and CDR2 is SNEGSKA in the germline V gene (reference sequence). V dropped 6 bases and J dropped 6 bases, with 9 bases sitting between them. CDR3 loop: CSAHRGNEQFF. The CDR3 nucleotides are TGCAGTGCCCATAGGGGCAATGAGCAGTTCTTC.

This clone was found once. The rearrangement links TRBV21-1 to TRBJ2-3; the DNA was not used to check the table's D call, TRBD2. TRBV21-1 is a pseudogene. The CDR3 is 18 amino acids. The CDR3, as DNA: TGTGCCAGCAGCAAAGAGAGGTCTAGCGGGAGTTTGGCAGATACGCAGTATTTT. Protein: CASSKERSSGSLADTQYF.

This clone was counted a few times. CDR3 DNA: TGCAGCGGCTCTAGCGGCTCCTACAATGAGCAGTTCTTC. Translating it yields CSGSSGSYNEQFF. The chain carries TRBV29-1 and TRBJ2-1; TRBD2 agrees at 7 bases. Per germline, CDR1 SQVTM and CDR2 ANQGSEA. V shed 7 bases and J 0 bases; nucleotides not matched to a gene: 3. The CDR3 runs to 13 residues.

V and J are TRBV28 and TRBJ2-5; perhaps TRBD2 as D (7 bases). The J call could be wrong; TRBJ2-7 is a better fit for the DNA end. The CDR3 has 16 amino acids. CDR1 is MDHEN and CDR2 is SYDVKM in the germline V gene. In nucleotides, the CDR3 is TGTGCCAGCAGTTCATTGCGGGGGCCCAGGGCCTACGAGCAGTACTTC. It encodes CASSSLRGPRAYEQYF.

In DNA, the CDR3 is TGTGCCAGTGAAGCAGGGAGGGCTAACTATGGCTACACCTTC. Translated: CASEAGRANYGYTF. This chain joins TRBV19 and TRBJ1-2; D is perhaps TRBD1 (5 bases). V lost 8 bases and J lost 0, with 13 bases in between. The CDR3 runs 14 residues. Per germline, CDR1 LNHDA and CDR2 SQIVND (reference sequence).